The 17 T cell receptor beta chains below were found in one sample sequenced in a study of control samples from healthy donors and cancer patients. Profiling relied on immunoSEQ multiplex PCR, and the TCRdb table lists in-frame clones only, not all of them. The data show 75,000 to 90,000 clones, approximately 87% seen once. The sequencing input was blood. The source is a woman aged 40 to 50 in good health.

This sequence joins TRBV7-8 and TRBJ1-1; D gene unclear. CDR3 length equals 14 residues. CDR1 and CDR2 from the germline V gene are SGHVS and FQNEAQ. With 5 bases removed from V and 1 base from J, the gap between germline ends came to 11 bases. The CDR3 sequence is CASSPPNPNTEAFF. In DNA, the CDR3 is TGTGCCAGCAGCCCGCCTAATCCGAACACTGAAGCTTTCTTT.

V and J are TRBV3-1 (or the pseudogene TRBV3-2) and TRBJ1-6; D might be TRBD1 (5 bases). CDR1 is LGHDT and CDR2 is YNNKEL in the germline V gene (reference sequence). The CDR3 runs to 15 residues. Trimming removed 4 bases from V and 9 bases from J, with 16 bases in between. The CDR3 coding sequence is TGTGCCAGCAGCCCCGACACGCGAGGGGTTTCACCCCTCCACTTT. Encoded protein: CASSPDTRGVSPLHF.

This chain joins TRBV18 and TRBJ2-1; TRBD2 aligns across 10 bases. Trimming removed 3 bases from V and 10 bases from J; junction bases left unmatched: 9. Per the germline V gene, CDR1 is KGHSH and CDR2 is LQKENI. This CDR3 has 15 residues. For the CDR3, the DNA is TGTGCCAGCTCACCGAGTAGCGGGGGGTCGGACGAGCAGTTCTTC. Amino acids: CASSPSSGGSDEQFF.

This clone was detected only a few times. The chain combines TRBV7-3 with TRBJ2-6; D call uncertain. The CDR3 totals 14 residues. Germline V gene sequence: CDR1 SGHTA, CDR2 FQGTGA. The ends were cut back, 5 bases at V and 0 bases at J, with 5 bases in the middle. The CDR3: CASSVSSGANVLTF. The CDR3 DNA follows: TGTGCCAGCAGCGTCAGCTCTGGGGCCAACGTCCTGACTTTC.

The CDR3 here is CASSSGQGLFHEQYF. The CDR3 DNA reads TGTGCCAGCAGCTCAGGACAGGGACTGTTCCACGAGCAGTACTTC. The chain carries TRBV11-3 and TRBJ2-7, with 8 bases fitting TRBD1. With V trimmed by 4 bases and J by 5 bases, 10 bases remained unmatched. The CDR3 is made up of 15 amino acids. CDR1 and CDR2 from the germline V gene are SGHNT and YENEEA.

The V gene is TRBV30, the J gene TRBJ1-3; 8 bases map to TRBD1. After removal of 4 bases from V and 3 bases from J, the junction contained 2 bases not matched to a gene. Germline-derived CDR1 and CDR2 are GTSNPN and SVGIG (reference sequence). The CDR3 length is 13 residues. The CDR3 here is CAWKDRDGNTIYF. CDR3 bases: TGTGCCTGGAAGGACAGGGATGGAAACACCATATATTTT.

This clone has a handful of counts. The rearrangement links TRBV2 to TRBJ2-1; 14 bases line up with TRBD2. V trimming: 3 bases; J trimming: 5 bases; junction bases outside the gene matches: 15. The CDR3 is made up of 20 amino acids. Looked up from germline, CDR1 is SNHLY and CDR2 is FYNNEI. The DNA for the CDR3 is TGTGCCAGCAGTGAGCGGGGACTAGCGGGGGACGCGTTTTTTAACAATGAGCAGTTCTTC. As protein: CASSERGLAGDAFFNNEQFF.

The sample holds a few counts of this clone. The genes are TRBV7-8 and TRBJ1-6; D might be TRBD1 (6 bases). Germline-derived CDR1 and CDR2 are SGHVS and FQNEAQ. Trimming shortened V by 1 base and J by 6 bases, and 13 bases separated the two germline ends. There are 16 residues in the CDR3. CDR3 DNA sequence: TGTGCCAGCAGCTTAGAACAGGGAGGCGGTAATTCACCCCTCCACTTT. This gives the protein CASSLEQGGGNSPLHF.

This chain links TRBV2 with TRBJ2-2; possibly TRBD1 for D (6 bases). With 6 bases removed from V and 0 bases from J, the gap between germline ends came to 14 bases. Germline-derived CDR1 and CDR2 are SNHLY and FYNNEI. This CDR3 spans 16 amino acids. As DNA, the CDR3 is TGTGCCAGCAGGGGGGCAGGCTTCGCGAACACCGGGGAGCTGTTTTTT. It is translated as CASRGAGFANTGELFF.

This clone was detected only once. The chain couples TRBV5-1 to TRBJ1-1; TRBD1 might be the D (5 bases). This CDR3 comprises 14 residues. Germline loops: CDR1 SGHRS, CDR2 YFSETQ. The V end lost 10 bases, the J end lost 4 bases, and 20 bases lay between the germline ends. CDR3 coding DNA: TGCGCCTCCTCCTGGACGGCTCAGGGCACTGAAGCTTTCTTT. Translating it yields CASSWTAQGTEAFF.

The chain is built from TRBV24-1 and TRBJ1-2, with D unresolved. Trimming pared 2 bases from V and 5 bases from J, leaving 8 bases between. This CDR3 region has 13 residues. Germline lookup yields CDR1 KGHDR and CDR2 SFDVKD. CDR3 DNA: TGTGCCACCAGTGATTGGGGTTCTTATGGCTACACCTTC. As protein: CATSDWGSYGYTF.

The table lists this clone with a count of one. Other DNA sequences within the sample encode an identical CDR3. The V and J genes are TRBV5-1 and TRBJ1-1, with D perhaps TRBD1 (5 bases). The CDR3 spans 15 residues. V was shortened by 0 bases and J by 1 base, with 10 bases between the two germline ends. The germline V gene encodes CDR1 SGHRS and CDR2 YFSETQ. Here the CDR3 DNA reads TGCGCCAGCAGCTTGGCCGCGGGGACGAACACTGAAGCTTTCTTT. Protein product: CASSLAAGTNTEAFF. The full variable domain, with the rest looked up from reference TRBV5-1 and TRBJ1-1, is KAGVTQTPRYLIKTRGQQVTLSCSPISGHRSVSWYQQTPGQGLQFLFEYFSETQRNKGNFPGRFSGRQFSNSRSEMNVSTLELGDSALYLCASSLAAGTNTEAFFGQGTRLTVV.

The gene calls are TRBV19 and TRBJ1-2; tentatively, D is TRBD1 (5 bases). CDR1 is LNHDA, CDR2 SQIVND, per germline (reference sequence). Trimming removed 6 bases from V and 3 bases from J, with 20 bases in between. This CDR3 spans 16 amino acids. CDR3: CASSLAPGAWDYGYTF. The CDR3 DNA sequence: TGTGCCAGTAGCCTAGCCCCCGGGGCGTGGGACTATGGCTACACCTTC.

This chain uses TRBV2 with TRBJ2-4, with TRBD1 matching over 11 bases. The J segment lost 0 bases and the V segment lost 7 bases, leaving 8 bases of the junction unmatched. Germline CDR1 and CDR2: SNHLY and FYNNEI. There are 17 residues in the CDR3. The CDR3 coding sequence is TGTGCCAGCATTGCAGGACAGGGGGCTTCAGCCAAAAACATTCAGTACTTC. This translates into CASIAGQGASAKNIQYF.

V gene TRBV6-2 or TRBV6-3 combines with J gene TRBJ1-1, with unresolved D. Germline CDR1 is MNHEY and CDR2 is SVGEGT. V was clipped by 5 bases and J by 9 bases, with 13 bases between them. The CDR3 is made up of 12 amino acids. CDR3 coding DNA: TGTGCCAGCAGTCCGGTAGAACTCCAAGCTTTCTTT. Protein product: CASSPVELQAFF.

This chain uses TRBV7-6 with TRBJ2-1; D perhaps matches TRBD1 (6 bases). V lost 5 bases and J 0 bases, leaving 11 bases between the germline ends. This CDR3 spans 15 amino acids. In germline, CDR1 is SGHVS, CDR2 FNYEAQ. The CDR3: CASSPQGSSYNEQFF. Written as DNA, the CDR3 is TGTGCCAGCAGCCCCCAGGGGAGCTCCTACAATGAGCAGTTCTTC.

The chain combines TRBV2 with TRBJ2-2, with 9 bases identical to TRBD2. Germline V gene data show CDR1 as SNHLY and CDR2 as FYNNEI. The CDR3 contains 17 residues. Unmatched junction bases numbered 8, after V lost 3 bases and J lost 3 bases. The DNA of the CDR3 is TGTGCCAGCAGTGACCAGCCGACTAGCGGATACACCGGGGAGCTGTTTTTT. Its translation: CASSDQPTSGYTGELFF.